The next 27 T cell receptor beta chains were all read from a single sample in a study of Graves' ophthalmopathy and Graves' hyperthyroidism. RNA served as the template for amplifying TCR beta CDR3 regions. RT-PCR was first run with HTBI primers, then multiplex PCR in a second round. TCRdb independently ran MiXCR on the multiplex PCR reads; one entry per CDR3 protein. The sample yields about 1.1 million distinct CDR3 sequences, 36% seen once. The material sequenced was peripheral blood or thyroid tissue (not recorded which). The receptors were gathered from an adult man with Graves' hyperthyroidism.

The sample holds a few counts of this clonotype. The CDR3 DNA is TGCGCCAGCAGCCAAGATCTGGGGGGCTTTCAGCCCCAGCATTTT. It codes for CASSQDLGGFQPQHF. This rearrangement joins TRBV4-3 to TRBJ1-5, with D perhaps matching TRBD1 (6 bases). The CDR3 contains 15 residues. Germline assignment: CDR1 LGHNA and CDR2 YSLEER. Deletions cut 0 bases from V and 6 bases from J, with 12 bases between.

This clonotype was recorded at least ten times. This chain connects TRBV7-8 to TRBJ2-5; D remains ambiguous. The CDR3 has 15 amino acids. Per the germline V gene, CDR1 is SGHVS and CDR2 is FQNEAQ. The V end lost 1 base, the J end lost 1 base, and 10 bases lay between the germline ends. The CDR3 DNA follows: TGTGCCAGCAGCTTAGTGGGCTGGTCCCAAGAGACCCAGTACTTC. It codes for CASSLVGWSQETQYF.

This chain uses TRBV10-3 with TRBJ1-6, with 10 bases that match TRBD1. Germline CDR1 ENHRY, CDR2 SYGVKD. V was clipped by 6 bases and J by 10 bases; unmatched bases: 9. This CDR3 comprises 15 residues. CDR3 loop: CAIREGQGLGSPLHF. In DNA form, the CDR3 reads TGTGCCATCAGGGAGGGACAGGGGCTTGGGTCACCCCTCCACTTT.

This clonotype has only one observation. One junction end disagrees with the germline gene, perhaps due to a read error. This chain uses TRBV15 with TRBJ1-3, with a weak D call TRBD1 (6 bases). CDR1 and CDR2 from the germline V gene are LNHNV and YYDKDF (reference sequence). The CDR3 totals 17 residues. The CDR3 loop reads CASSQDAGALSGNTIYF. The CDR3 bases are TGTGCCAGCAGCCAAGATGCGGGGGCCCTATCTGGAAACACCATATATTTT.

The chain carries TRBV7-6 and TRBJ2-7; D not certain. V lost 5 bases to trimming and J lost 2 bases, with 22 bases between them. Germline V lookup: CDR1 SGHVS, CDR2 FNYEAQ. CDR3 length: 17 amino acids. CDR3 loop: CASSVVGPKGKAYEQYF. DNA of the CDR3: TGTGCCAGCAGCGTCGTTGGGCCCAAGGGCAAGGCCTACGAGCAGTACTTC. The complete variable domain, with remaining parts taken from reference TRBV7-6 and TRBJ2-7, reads GAGVSQSPRYKVTKRGQDVALRCDPISGHVSLYWYRQALGQGPEFLTYFNYEAQQDKSGLPNDRFSAERPEGSISTLTIQRTEQRDSAMYRCASSVVGPKGKAYEQYFGPGTRLTVT.

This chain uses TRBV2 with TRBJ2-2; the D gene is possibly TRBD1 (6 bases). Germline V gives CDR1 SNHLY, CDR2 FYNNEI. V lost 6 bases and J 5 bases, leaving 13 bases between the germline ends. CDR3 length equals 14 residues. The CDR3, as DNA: TGTGCCAGCAGCCAGGGGATGATAACCGGGGAGCTGTTTTTT. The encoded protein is CASSQGMITGELFF.

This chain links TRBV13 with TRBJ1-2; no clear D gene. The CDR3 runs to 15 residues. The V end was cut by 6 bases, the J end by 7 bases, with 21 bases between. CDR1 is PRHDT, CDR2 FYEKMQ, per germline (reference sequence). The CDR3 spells CASRARGNQAIGYTF. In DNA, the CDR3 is TGTGCCAGCAGGGCTCGTGGAAATCAGGCTATTGGCTACACCTTC.

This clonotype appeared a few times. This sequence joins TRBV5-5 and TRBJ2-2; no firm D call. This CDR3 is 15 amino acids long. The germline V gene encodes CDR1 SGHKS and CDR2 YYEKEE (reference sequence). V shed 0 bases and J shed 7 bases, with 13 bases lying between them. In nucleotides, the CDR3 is TGTGCCAGCAGCTTGGGTGGCCTTGGTGGCGGGGAGCTGTTTTTT. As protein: CASSLGGLGGGELFF.

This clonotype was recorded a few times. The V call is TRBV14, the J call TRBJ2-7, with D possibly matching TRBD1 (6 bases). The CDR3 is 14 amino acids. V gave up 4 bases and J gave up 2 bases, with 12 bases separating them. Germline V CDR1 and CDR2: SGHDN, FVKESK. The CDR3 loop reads CASSLRDIPYEQYF. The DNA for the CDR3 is TGTGCCAGCAGCCTCCGGGACATACCCTACGAGCAGTACTTC.

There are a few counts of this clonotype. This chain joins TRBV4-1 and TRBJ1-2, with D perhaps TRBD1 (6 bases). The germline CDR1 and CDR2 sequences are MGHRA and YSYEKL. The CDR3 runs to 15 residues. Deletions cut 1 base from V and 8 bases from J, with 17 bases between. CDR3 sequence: CASSQVHGGLGGYTF. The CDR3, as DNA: TGCGCCAGCAGCCAAGTTCATGGGGGGCTAGGCGGCTACACCTTC.

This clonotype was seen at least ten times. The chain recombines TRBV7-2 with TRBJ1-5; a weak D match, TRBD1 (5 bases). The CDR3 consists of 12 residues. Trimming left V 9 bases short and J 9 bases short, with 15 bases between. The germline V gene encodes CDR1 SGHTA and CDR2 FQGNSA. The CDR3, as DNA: TGTGCCAGTGGTTGGGGGTCAGGGCCCCAGCATTTT. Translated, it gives CASGWGSGPQHF.

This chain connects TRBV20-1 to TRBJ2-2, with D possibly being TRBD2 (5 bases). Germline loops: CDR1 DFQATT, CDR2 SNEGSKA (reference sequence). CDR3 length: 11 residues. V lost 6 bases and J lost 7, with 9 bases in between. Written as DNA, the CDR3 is TGCAGTGCCCGGACTTACGGGGAGCTGTTTTTT. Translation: CSARTYGELFF.

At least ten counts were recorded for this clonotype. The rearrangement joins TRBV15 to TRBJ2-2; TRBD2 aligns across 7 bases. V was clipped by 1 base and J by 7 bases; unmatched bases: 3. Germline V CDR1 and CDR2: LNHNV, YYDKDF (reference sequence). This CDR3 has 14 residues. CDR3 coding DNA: TGTGCCACCAGCAGAGGGGGGGGATTCGGGGAGCTGTTTTTT. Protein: CATSRGGGFGELFF.

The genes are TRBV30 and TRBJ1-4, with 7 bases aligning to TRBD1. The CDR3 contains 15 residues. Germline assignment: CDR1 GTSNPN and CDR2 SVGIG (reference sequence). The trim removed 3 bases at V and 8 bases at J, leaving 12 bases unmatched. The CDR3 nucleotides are TGTGCCTGGAGCTTCTCCCGGGACAGACGAGAAAAACTGTTTTTT. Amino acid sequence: CAWSFSRDRREKLFF.

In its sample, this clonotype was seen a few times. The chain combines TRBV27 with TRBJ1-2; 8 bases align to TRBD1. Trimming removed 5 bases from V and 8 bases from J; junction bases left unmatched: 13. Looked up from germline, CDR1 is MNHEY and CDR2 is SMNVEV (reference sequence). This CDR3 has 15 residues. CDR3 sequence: CASSPHGDRRDGYTF. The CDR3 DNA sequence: TGTGCCAGCAGTCCCCATGGGGACAGGCGCGACGGCTACACCTTC.

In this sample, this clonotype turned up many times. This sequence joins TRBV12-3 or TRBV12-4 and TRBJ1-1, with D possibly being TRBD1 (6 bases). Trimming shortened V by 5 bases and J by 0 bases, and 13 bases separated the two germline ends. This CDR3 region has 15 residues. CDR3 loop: CASSPHRVLNTEAFF. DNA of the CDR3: TGTGCCAGCAGTCCACACAGGGTGCTGAACACTGAAGCTTTCTTT.

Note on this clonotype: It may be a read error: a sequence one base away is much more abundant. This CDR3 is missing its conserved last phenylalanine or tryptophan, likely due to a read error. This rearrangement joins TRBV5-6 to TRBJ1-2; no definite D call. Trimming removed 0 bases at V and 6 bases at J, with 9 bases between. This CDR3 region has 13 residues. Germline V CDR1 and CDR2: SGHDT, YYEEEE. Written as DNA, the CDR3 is TGTGCCAGCAGCTTGGGTAGGGATCATGGCTACACCCTC. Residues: CASSLGRDHGYTL.

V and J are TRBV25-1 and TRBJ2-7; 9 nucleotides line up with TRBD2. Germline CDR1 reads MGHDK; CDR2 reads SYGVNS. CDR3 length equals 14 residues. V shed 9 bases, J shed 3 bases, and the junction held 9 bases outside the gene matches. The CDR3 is CASSLAGLRYEQYF. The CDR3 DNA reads TGTGCCAGTAGCCTAGCGGGACTCCGCTACGAGCAGTACTTC.

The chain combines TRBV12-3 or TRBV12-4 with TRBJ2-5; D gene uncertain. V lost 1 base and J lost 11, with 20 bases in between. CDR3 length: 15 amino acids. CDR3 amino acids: CASSLGQTVSFAQYF. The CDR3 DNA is TGTGCCAGCAGTTTAGGGCAAACAGTGTCCTTCGCTCAGTACTTC.

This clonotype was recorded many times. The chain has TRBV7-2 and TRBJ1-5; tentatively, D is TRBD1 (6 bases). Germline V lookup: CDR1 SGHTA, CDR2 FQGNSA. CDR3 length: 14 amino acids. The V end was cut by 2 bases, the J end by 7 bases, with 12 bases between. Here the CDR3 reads CASSLNRVGQPQHF. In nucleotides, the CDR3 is TGTGCCAGCAGCTTAAACAGGGTCGGCCAGCCCCAGCATTTT.

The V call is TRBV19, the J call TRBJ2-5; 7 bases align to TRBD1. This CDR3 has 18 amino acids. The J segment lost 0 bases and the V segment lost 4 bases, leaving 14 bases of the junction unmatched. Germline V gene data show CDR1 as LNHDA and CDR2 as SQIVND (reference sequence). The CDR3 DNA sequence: TGTGCCAGTAGTACCCTCACGACGACAGGGAACAACCAAGAGACCCAGTACTTC. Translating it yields CASSTLTTTGNNQETQYF.

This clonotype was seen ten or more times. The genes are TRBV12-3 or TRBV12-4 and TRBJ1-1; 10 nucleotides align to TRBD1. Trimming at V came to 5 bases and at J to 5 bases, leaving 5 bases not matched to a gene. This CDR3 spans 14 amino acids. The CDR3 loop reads CASSRGTGVTEAFF. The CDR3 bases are TGTGCCAGCAGTCGAGGGACAGGGGTAACTGAAGCTTTCTTT.

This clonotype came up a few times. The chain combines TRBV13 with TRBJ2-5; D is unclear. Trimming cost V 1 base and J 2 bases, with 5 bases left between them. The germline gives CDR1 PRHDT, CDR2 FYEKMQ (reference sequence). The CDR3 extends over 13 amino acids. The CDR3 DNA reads TGTGCCAGCAGCTTAGTGGAACAAGAGACCCAGTACTTC. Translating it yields CASSLVEQETQYF.

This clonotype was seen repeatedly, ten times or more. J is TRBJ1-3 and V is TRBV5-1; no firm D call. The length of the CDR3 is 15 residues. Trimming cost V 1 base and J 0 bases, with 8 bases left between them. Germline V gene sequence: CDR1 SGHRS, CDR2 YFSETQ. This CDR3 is CASSLSGFSGNTIYF. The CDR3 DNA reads TGCGCCAGCAGCTTGTCAGGCTTCTCTGGAAACACCATATATTTT.

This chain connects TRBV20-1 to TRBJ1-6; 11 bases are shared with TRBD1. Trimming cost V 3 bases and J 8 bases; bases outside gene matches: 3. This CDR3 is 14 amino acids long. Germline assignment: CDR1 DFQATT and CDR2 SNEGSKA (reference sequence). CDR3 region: CSARGTGGYSPLHF. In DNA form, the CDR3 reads TGCAGTGCTAGGGGGACAGGGGGTTATTCACCCCTCCACTTT.

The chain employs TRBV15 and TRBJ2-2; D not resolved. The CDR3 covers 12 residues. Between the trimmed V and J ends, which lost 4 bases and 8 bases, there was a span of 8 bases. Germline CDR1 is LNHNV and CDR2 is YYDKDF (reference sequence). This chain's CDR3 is CATSTTTGELFF. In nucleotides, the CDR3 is TGTGCCACCAGCACTACTACAGGGGAGCTGTTTTTT.

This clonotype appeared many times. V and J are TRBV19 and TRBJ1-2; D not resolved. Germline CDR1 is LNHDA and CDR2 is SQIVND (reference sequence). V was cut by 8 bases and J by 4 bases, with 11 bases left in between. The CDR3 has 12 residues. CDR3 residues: CASLGTPYGYTF. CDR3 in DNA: TGTGCCAGTTTAGGAACCCCCTATGGCTACACCTTC.